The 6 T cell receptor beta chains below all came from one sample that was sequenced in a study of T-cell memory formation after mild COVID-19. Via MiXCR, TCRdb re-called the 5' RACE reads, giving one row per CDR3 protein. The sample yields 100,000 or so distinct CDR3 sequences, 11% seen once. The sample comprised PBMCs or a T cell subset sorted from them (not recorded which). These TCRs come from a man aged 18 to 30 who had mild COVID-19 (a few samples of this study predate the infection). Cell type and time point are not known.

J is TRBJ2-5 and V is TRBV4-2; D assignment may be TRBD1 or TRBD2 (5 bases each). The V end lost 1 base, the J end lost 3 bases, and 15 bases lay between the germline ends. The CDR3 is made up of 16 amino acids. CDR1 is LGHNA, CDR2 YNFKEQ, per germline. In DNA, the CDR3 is TGTGCCAGCAGCCAAGTGGGGGACCCGCCGGAAGAGACCCAGTACTTC. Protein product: CASSQVGDPPEETQYF.

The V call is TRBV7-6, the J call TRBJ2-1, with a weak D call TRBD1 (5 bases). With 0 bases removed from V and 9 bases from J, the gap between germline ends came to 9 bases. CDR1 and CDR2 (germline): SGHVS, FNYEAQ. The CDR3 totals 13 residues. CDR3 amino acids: CASSLAGVGEQFF. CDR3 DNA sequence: TGTGCCAGCAGCTTAGCAGGGGTGGGTGAGCAGTTCTTC.

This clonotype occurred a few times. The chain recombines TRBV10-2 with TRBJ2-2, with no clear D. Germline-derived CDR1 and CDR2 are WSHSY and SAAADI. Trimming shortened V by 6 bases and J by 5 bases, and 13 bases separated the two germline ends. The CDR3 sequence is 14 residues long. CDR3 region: CASRVDGVTGELFF. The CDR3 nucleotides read TGCGCCAGCAGGGTTGATGGGGTGACCGGGGAGCTGTTTTTT.

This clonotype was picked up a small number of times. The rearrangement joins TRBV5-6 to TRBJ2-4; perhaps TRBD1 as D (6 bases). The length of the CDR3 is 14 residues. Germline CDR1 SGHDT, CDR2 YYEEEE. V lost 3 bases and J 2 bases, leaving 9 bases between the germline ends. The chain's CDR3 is CASSSGTSKNIQYF. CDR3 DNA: TGTGCCAGCAGCTCCGGGACATCCAAAAACATTCAGTACTTC.

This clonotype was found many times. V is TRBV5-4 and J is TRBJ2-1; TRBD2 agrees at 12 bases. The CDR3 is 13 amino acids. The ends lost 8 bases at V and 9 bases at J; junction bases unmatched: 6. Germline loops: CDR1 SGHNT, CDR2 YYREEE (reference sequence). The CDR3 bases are TGTGCCAGTTCTAGCGGGGGGGCCAGTGAGCAGTTCTTC. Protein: CASSSGGASEQFF.

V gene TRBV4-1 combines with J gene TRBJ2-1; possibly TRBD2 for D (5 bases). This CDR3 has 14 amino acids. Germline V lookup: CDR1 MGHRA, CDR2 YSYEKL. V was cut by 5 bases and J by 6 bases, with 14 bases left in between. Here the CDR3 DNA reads TGCGCCAGCAGCGGCACGACCGCGGGCAATGAGCAGTTCTTC. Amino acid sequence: CASSGTTAGNEQFF.